The 5 T cell receptor beta chains reported below all come from one sample, sequenced in a study of patients and donors after allogeneic stem cell transplantation. TCRdb reprocessed the RT-PCR reads via MiXCR and lists one record per CDR3 protein. The sample yields more than 850,000 distinct CDR3 sequences, about a sixth seen once. The sample comprised blood, either unsorted or a sorted T cell fraction (not recorded which). The receptors derive from a human donor who was either an allogeneic HSCT recipient or a stem cell or donor lymphocyte infusion donor (not recorded which). It is not recorded whose cells these are; they may come from a transplant donor.

This clonotype was detected only a few times. The rearrangement uses TRBV7-2 and TRBJ2-3, with 7 nucleotides matching TRBD1. The CDR3 contains 13 residues. V shed 6 bases and J 3 bases; nucleotides not matched to a gene: 3. Germline CDR1 SGHTA, CDR2 FQGNSA. This CDR3 is CASRQGQTDTQYF. CDR3 coding DNA: TGTGCCAGCAGACAGGGACAGACAGATACGCAGTATTTT.

The rearrangement joins TRBV12-3 or TRBV12-4 to TRBJ2-5; the D call may be TRBD1 or TRBD2 (5 bases each). With 6 bases removed from V and 9 bases from J, the gap between germline ends came to 17 bases. The CDR3 consists of 13 residues. The CDR3 loop reads CASSLPGRQAQYF. The CDR3 DNA reads as TGTGCCAGCAGCCTTCCGGGACGTCAGGCCCAGTACTTC.

The gene calls are TRBV14 and TRBJ2-7; D perhaps matches TRBD2 (5 bases). V lost 1 base and J lost 0, with 13 bases in between. From germline, CDR1 is SGHDN and CDR2 FVKESK. This CDR3 has 16 residues. The CDR3 coding sequence is TGTGCCAGCAGCCAAGTGGGCGGGCTGAGCTCCTACGAGCAGTACTTC. Translating it yields CASSQVGGLSSYEQYF.

This clonotype was observed a few times. This rearrangement joins TRBV27 to TRBJ1-1; D unresolved. From germline, CDR1 is MNHEY and CDR2 SMNVEV (reference sequence). The CDR3 extends over 13 amino acids. V lost 6 bases and J lost 4, with 12 bases in between. CDR3 sequence (DNA): TGTGCCAGCAGCCCCGGGAGCCGCACTGAAGCTTTCTTT. Amino acid sequence: CASSPGSRTEAFF.

The rearrangement uses TRBV19 and TRBJ1-3; no clear D. The germline V gene has CDR1 LNHDA and CDR2 SQIVND (reference sequence). Between the trimmed V and J ends, which lost 5 bases and 4 bases, there was a span of 9 bases. This CDR3 has 13 amino acids. The CDR3 region is CASSPSDGNTIYF. CDR3 sequence (DNA): TGTGCCAGTAGTCCCTCGGACGGAAACACCATATATTTT.